These 4 T cell receptor beta chains were all obtained from the same sample, sequenced in a study of T cell responses to AZD1222 COVID-19 vaccine. The table came from immunoSEQ multiplex PCR; TCRdb's copy has only in-frame clones and leaves some out. The sample has approximately 110,000 clones; 70% to 90% are singletons. This sample comprised peripheral blood, obtained on day 0 of AZD1222 vaccination. Source of these receptors: an adult in good health.

This chain joins TRBV2 and TRBJ1-1, with 8 bases fitting TRBD1. Unmatched junction bases numbered 13, after V lost 4 bases and J lost 0 bases. The CDR3 consists of 18 residues. Per germline, CDR1 SNHLY and CDR2 FYNNEI. CDR3 sequence reads: CASSGTGNRVGMNTEAFF. The CDR3 DNA reads TGTGCCAGCAGTGGGACAGGGAACAGAGTGGGCATGAACACTGAAGCTTTCTTT.

In nucleotides, the CDR3 is TGTGCCAGCAGACTAGAGAAGGGTCGCTACGAGCAGTACTTC. It yields the protein CASRLEKGRYEQYF. The rearrangement joins TRBV5-6 to TRBJ2-7, with D perhaps TRBD2 (5 bases). The length of the CDR3 is 14 residues. CDR1 and CDR2 from the germline V gene are SGHDT and YYEEEE. Trimming removed 5 bases at V and 3 bases at J, with 15 bases between.

This chain joins TRBV4-3 and TRBJ2-2, with 7 bases that match TRBD1. The CDR3 totals 16 residues. Trimming at V came to 4 bases and at J to 4 bases, leaving 9 bases not matched to a gene. The germline gives CDR1 LGHNA, CDR2 YSLEER. In DNA form, the CDR3 reads TGCGCCAGCAGCCCTTCGACAGGGAGAAGCACCGGGGAGCTGTTTTTT. Protein sequence: CASSPSTGRSTGELFF.

The chain combines TRBV4-1 with TRBJ1-5; a possible D gene is TRBD1 (5 bases). V lost 1 base, J lost 11 bases, and 12 bases lay in between. The CDR3 covers 13 residues. Germline V CDR1 and CDR2: MGHRA, YSYEKL. The CDR3 reads CASSQVGKGAQHF. CDR3 DNA: TGCGCCAGCAGCCAAGTCGGGAAAGGGGCCCAGCATTTT.